These 19 T cell receptor beta chains were all obtained from the same sample, sequenced in a study of PD-1 blockade in classical Hodgkin lymphoma. Each patient relapsed following autologous stem cell transplantation, and prior brentuximab vedotin exposure differed. Profiled with immunoSEQ multiplex PCR; TCRdb holds only in-frame clones, not every one. Of 39,000 or so clones listed, about 88% are singletons. The input for sequencing was peripheral blood mononuclear cells (PBMCs), taken before the second cycle of nivolumab. The receptors come from a human donor with classical Hodgkin lymphoma.

V and J are TRBV2 and TRBJ2-7, with D possibly being TRBD1 (5 bases). V gave up 6 bases and J gave up 6 bases, with 9 bases separating them. The CDR3 has 11 amino acids. The germline gives CDR1 SNHLY, CDR2 FYNNEI. This chain's CDR3 is CASRSRAEQYF. The CDR3 DNA follows: TGTGCCAGCAGGTCCAGGGCCGAGCAGTACTTC.

The rearrangement links TRBV10-3 to TRBJ2-7; D is perhaps TRBD1 (5 bases). The CDR3 contains 13 residues. CDR1 and CDR2 from the germline V gene are ENHRY and SYGVKD. Trimming stripped 5 bases from V and 3 bases from J, with 11 bases between. CDR3 region: CAISSRVGYEQYF. The CDR3 coding sequence is TGTGCCATCAGTTCCAGGGTAGGCTACGAGCAGTACTTC.

In its sample, this clone was seen a few times. The V call is TRBV7-2, the J call TRBJ2-7, with 8 bases lining up with TRBD1. Germline V gives CDR1 SGHTA, CDR2 FQGNSA. Trimming took 9 bases from V and 4 from J; bases not matched to a gene: 8. CDR3 length equals 13 residues. CDR3 in amino acids: CARRGTGLYEQYF. CDR3 in DNA: TGTGCCAGACGTGGGACAGGCTTATACGAGCAGTACTTC. Full variable domain (missing parts from reference TRBV7-2 and TRBJ2-7): GAGVSQSPSNKVTEKGKDVELRCDPISGHTALYWYRQSLGQGLEFLIYFQGNSAPDKSGLPSDRFSAERTGGSVSTLTIQRTQQEDSAVYLCARRGTGLYEQYFGPGTRLTVT.

The chain is built from TRBV5-6 and TRBJ1-3; D is unresolved. In germline, CDR1 is SGHDT, CDR2 YYEEEE. The CDR3 runs to 16 residues. Trimming removed 1 base from V and 0 bases from J, with 11 bases in between. The CDR3 DNA reads TGTGCCAGCAGCTTGAGTCCTGCGAGCTCTGGAAACACCATATATTTT. Translating gives CASSLSPASSGNTIYF. Filled out from reference TRBV5-6 and TRBJ1-3, the complete variable domain reads DAGVTQSPTHLIKTRGQQVTLRCSPKSGHDTVSWYQQALGQGPQFIFQYYEEEERQRGNFPDRFSGHQFPNYSSELNVNALLLGDSALYLCASSLSPASSGNTIYFGEGSWLTVV.

The chain has TRBV5-6 and TRBJ1-2; D uncertain. The CDR3 contains 13 residues. The germline gives CDR1 SGHDT, CDR2 YYEEEE. V lost 6 bases and J lost 3, with 12 bases in between. The CDR3 here is CASIGVRHYGYTF. The CDR3 DNA follows: TGTGCCAGCATTGGAGTCCGACACTATGGCTACACCTTC.

The CDR3, as DNA: TGCAGCGTCCTCGGACAGGGATACGGTACGCAGTATTTT. Translation: CSVLGQGYGTQYF. V is TRBV29-1 and J is TRBJ2-3; TRBD1 agrees at 8 bases. CDR1 is SQVTM, CDR2 ANQGSEA, per germline. V was clipped by 6 bases and J by 8 bases; unmatched bases: 10. The CDR3 consists of 13 residues.

The rearrangement links TRBV19 to TRBJ1-2; D perhaps matches TRBD1 (5 bases). Trimming took 6 bases from V and 5 from J, leaving 19 bases between them. The CDR3 covers 15 residues. Germline V CDR1 and CDR2: LNHDA, SQIVND (reference sequence). The CDR3 DNA follows: TGTGCCAGTAGCCACGGGGGACGTTCGCGGTATGGCTACACCTTC. As protein: CASSHGGRSRYGYTF.

The chain combines TRBV4-1 with TRBJ2-5; D may be TRBD2 (5 bases). This CDR3 is built from 15 residues. CDR1 is MGHRA and CDR2 is YSYEKL in the germline V gene. The V end lost 4 bases, the J end lost 2 bases, and 14 bases lay between the germline ends. The CDR3 DNA is TGCGCCAGCAGCCCGTGGCCTGAGGGTCAAGAGACCCAGTACTTC. Protein: CASSPWPEGQETQYF.

The chain joins TRBV2 to TRBJ1-2; 11 nucleotides match TRBD1. The CDR3 consists of 17 residues. The germline CDR1 and CDR2 sequences are SNHLY and FYNNEI. The V gene end was trimmed by 10 bases and the J gene end by 0 bases; junction bases not matched to a gene: 13. The CDR3 coding sequence is TGTGCCACAGACCGGGACAGGGGGAATCTTCCTAACTATGGCTACACCTTC. Its translation is CATDRDRGNLPNYGYTF.

The rearrangement uses TRBV6-5 and TRBJ2-2, with D maybe TRBD1 (6 bases). The germline V and J ends were trimmed by 3 bases and 1 base, with 9 bases remaining between them. This CDR3 region has 15 residues. Germline V gene sequence: CDR1 MNHEY, CDR2 SVGAGI. CDR3 nucleotides: TGTGCCAGCAGTTATGAGGGGGAGAACACCGGGGAGCTGTTTTTT. Amino acids: CASSYEGENTGELFF.

The gene calls are TRBV4-3 and TRBJ2-1; 7 bases map to TRBD1. V lost 3 bases and J lost 8; bases outside the gene matches: 4. This CDR3 is built from 13 residues. CDR1 is LGHNA and CDR2 is YSLEER in the germline V gene. Written as DNA, the CDR3 is TGCGCCAGCAGCCATAACAGGGGCTATGAGCAGTTCTTC. Amino acid sequence: CASSHNRGYEQFF.

In this sample, this clone turned up once. This chain connects TRBV19 to TRBJ2-1, with D uncertain. The length of the CDR3 is 15 residues. Trimming removed 3 bases at V and 0 bases at J, with 9 bases between. Germline V gives CDR1 LNHDA, CDR2 SQIVND (reference sequence). CDR3 nucleotides: TGTGCCAGTAGTATTTACAAGAGCTCCTACAATGAGCAGTTCTTC. Amino acids: CASSIYKSSYNEQFF.

The genes are TRBV27 and TRBJ1-2, with D unresolved. This CDR3 comprises 12 residues. From germline, CDR1 is MNHEY and CDR2 SMNVEV (reference sequence). V was pared by 5 bases and J by 13 bases, with 17 bases between. CDR3 loop: CASSGSRAGLTF. The CDR3 region has the DNA TGTGCCAGCAGTGGCAGTAGGGCCGGGCTCACCTTC.

This sequence joins TRBV5-1 and TRBJ2-1, with D tentatively TRBD1 or TRBD2 (5 bases each). Trimming cost V 2 bases and J 2 bases, with 11 bases left between them. CDR3 length: 15 amino acids. From germline, CDR1 is SGHRS and CDR2 YFSETQ. CDR3 amino acids: CASSLTGAPYNEQFF. The CDR3 DNA reads TGCGCCAGCAGCTTAACCGGGGCTCCCTACAATGAGCAGTTCTTC.

The chain links TRBV6-4 to TRBJ2-4, with TRBD1 identical over 7 bases. V trimming: 10 bases; J trimming: 1 base; junction bases outside the gene matches: 10. The length of the CDR3 is 15 residues. The germline V gene encodes CDR1 MRHNA and CDR2 SNTAGT. The CDR3 loop is CAISTGAEAKNIQYF. CDR3 coding DNA: TGTGCCATTTCAACAGGGGCTGAGGCCAAAAACATTCAGTACTTC.

This chain joins TRBV7-3 and TRBJ1-4; 7 nucleotides line up with TRBD1. Trimming took 5 bases from V and 5 from J; bases not matched to a gene: 5. Germline lookup yields CDR1 SGHTA and CDR2 FQGTGA. This CDR3 contains 14 residues. The DNA for the CDR3 is TGTGCCAGCAGCGTATCAGGGGGAAATGAAAAACTGTTTTTT. Amino acid sequence: CASSVSGGNEKLFF.

The chain combines TRBV9 with TRBJ2-3; TRBD2 matches 8 bases. Germline CDR1 and CDR2: SGDLS and YYNGEE. This CDR3 region has 16 residues. Trimming at V came to 3 bases and at J to 3 bases, leaving 9 bases not matched to a gene. CDR3 region: CASSASGGRGTDTQYF. CDR3 nucleotides: TGTGCCAGCAGCGCGAGCGGGGGCCGGGGGACAGATACGCAGTATTTT.

This chain links TRBV6-1 with TRBJ2-5; no firm D call. CDR3 size: 11 residues. Germline V gene data show CDR1 as MNHNS and CDR2 as SASEGT. Trimming cost V 0 bases and J 5 bases, with 1 base left between them. CDR3 sequence: CASSEAETQYF. The CDR3 nucleotides are TGTGCCAGCAGTGAAGCCGAGACCCAGTACTTC.

This chain connects TRBV6-5 to TRBJ1-3, with 7 bases that match TRBD1. Germline V gives CDR1 MNHEY, CDR2 SVGAGI. The V and J ends lost 2 bases and 1 base, in that order; junction bases with no gene match: 5. This CDR3 region has 16 residues. Written as DNA, the CDR3 is TGTGCCAGCAGTTACACGACAGGGAGTTCTGGAAACACCATATATTTT. The encoded protein is CASSYTTGSSGNTIYF.